This note documents a single T cell receptor (beta chain) sequence. J was trimmed by 0 bases and V by 1 base; bases with no gene match: 10. This CDR3 is 19 amino acids long. The germline V gene has CDR1 GTSNPN and CDR2 SVGIG (reference sequence). The sample is drawn from a study of T cell changes during pregnancy in multiple sclerosis. Assay used: immunoSEQ multiplex PCR; TCRdb lists only in-frame clones, some missing. The sample lists 78,000 or so clones, roughly 94% seen once, with approximately 2.5% in the top ten. The chain joins TRBV30 to TRBJ2-1, with TRBD2 matching 12 bases. The TCR comes from a female donor with multiple sclerosis, enrolled in a pregnancy study. The input for sequencing was peripheral blood, taken before pregnancy. The CDR3 sequence: CAWSAPPSGRGSSYNEQFF. CDR3 in DNA: TGTGCCTGGAGTGCTCCTCCTAGCGGGAGGGGGAGCTCCTACAATGAGCAGTTCTTC.